This T cell receptor beta chain is from a study of long-term antiretroviral therapy in people with HIV. Worth noting for this clone: Its antigen is still unknown.

This was the immunoSEQ v3.0 assay at survey level. Profiling relied on immunoSEQ multiplex PCR, and the TCRdb table lists in-frame clones only, not all of them. The repertoire holds roughly 40,000 clones, with approximately 87% as singletons. Findings of the study overall: Spans of CDR3 length were tighter for HIV repertoires than for controls.

The CDR3 has 15 residues. Trimming cost V 1 base and J 10 bases; bases outside gene matches: 8. The germline V gene has CDR1 LGHNA and CDR2 YNFKEQ. Participants with HIV, all of them, were treated in the United States. Source: unsorted PBMCs, taken 1.2 years after starting antiretroviral therapy. The TCR comes from a woman in her forties or fifties with HIV. The rearrangement links TRBV4-2 to TRBJ2-1; 9 bases align to TRBD2. The CDR3 DNA is TGTGCCAGCAGCCAAGGGACCGGACTAGCGAGCGAGCAGTTCTTC. It codes for CASSQGTGLASEQFF.